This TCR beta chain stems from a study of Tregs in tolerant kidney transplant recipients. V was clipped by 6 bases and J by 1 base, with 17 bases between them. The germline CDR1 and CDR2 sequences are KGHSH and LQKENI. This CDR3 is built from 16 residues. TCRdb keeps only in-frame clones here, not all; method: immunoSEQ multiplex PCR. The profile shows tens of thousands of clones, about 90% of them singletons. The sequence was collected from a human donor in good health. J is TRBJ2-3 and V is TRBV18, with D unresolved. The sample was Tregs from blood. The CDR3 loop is CASSHGLGRGTDTQYF. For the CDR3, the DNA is TGTGCCAGCTCGCACGGGCTGGGAAGGGGCACAGATACGCAGTATTTT. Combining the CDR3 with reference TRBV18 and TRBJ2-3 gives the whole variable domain NAGVMQNPRHLVRRRGQEARLRCSPMKGHSHVYWYRQLPEEGLKFMVYLQKENIIDESGMPKERFSAEFPKEGPSILRIQQVVRGDSAAYFCASSHGLGRGTDTQYFGPGTRLTVL.